The T cell receptor beta chain described here comes from a study of fetal regulatory T cell absence and autoimmunity. Clones were read by immunoSEQ multiplex PCR, and TCRdb kept only the in-frame ones, dropping some. This sample has 95,000 or so clones, with 55% to 75% found just once. The CDR3 sequence is 14 residues long. The germline V gene encodes CDR1 MNHEY and CDR2 SVGAGI. About this clone itself: At one of its ends the junction is not consistent with the germline gene, which may arise from a read error.

Sequencing was performed on pancreas tissue. The V call is TRBV6-5, the J call TRBJ1-2; D unresolved. The source is a male donor with IPEX syndrome. This CDR3 is CASSYSAVFGGYIF. The CDR3, as DNA: TGTGCCAGCAGTTACTCAGCGGTATTTGGTGGCTACATCTTC.